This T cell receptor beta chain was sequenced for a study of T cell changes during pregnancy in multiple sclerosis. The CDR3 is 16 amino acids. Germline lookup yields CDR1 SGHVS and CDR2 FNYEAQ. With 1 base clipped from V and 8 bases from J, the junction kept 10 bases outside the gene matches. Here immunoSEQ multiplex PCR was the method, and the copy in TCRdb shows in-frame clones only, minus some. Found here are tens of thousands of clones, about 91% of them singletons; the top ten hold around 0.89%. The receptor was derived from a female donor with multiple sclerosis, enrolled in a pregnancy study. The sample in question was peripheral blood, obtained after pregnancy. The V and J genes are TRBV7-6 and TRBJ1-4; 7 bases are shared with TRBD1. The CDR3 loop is CASSLVTGTVGEKLFF. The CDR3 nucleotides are TGTGCCAGCAGCTTAGTCACCGGGACAGTAGGAGAAAAACTGTTTTTT. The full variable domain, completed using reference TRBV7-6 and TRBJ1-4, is GAGVSQSPRYKVTKRGQDVALRCDPISGHVSLYWYRQALGQGPEFLTYFNYEAQQDKSGLPNDRFSAERPEGSISTLTIQRTEQRDSAMYRCASSLVTGTVGEKLFFGSGTQLSVL.